Listed below are T cell receptor beta chains from one sample, sequenced in a study of T-cell reconstitution after alpha-beta-depleted transplantation in children. Using its own MiXCR run on the PCR reads, TCRdb lists one record per CDR3 protein. Of around 490,000 distinct CDR3 sequences in the sample, about an eighth were seen once. Sequences were derived from PBMCs, mostly from graft donor cells, sampled 180 days after TCRalphabeta/CD19-depleted stem cell transplant. Receptor source: a female patient between 2 and 15 years old who had a stem cell transplant for aplastic anemia, so the T cells may come from the graft donor. Each CDR3 is given with its conserved first and last residue. The order of the fields is J gene, D gene, V gene, clone size, CDR3 DNA, CDR3 protein. A D gene is named only where the DNA matches it firmly. Clone size is stated in some rows and not others, as once, few, many or a class when expanded.

TRBJ2-7 | . | TRBV29-1 | few | TGCAGCGTTGAAAGGGACACCCCCTACGAGCAGTACTTC | CSVERDTPYEQYF
TRBJ1-1 | . | TRBV7-9 | . | TGTGCCAGCAGCTTAGGTATTGGGCAAGGGTTGGCTGAAGCTTTCTTT | CASSLGIGQGLAEAFF
TRBJ2-3 | . | TRBV7-7 | many | TGTGCTAGCAGCCGGGACTTCGCAGATACGCAGTATTTT | CASSRDFADTQYF
TRBJ2-5 | TRBD2 | TRBV29-1 | many | TGCAGCGTTGTCAGCGGGAGGTCGGGTTACCAAGAGACCCAGTACTTC | CSVVSGRSGYQETQYF
TRBJ2-1 | . | TRBV1 | . | TGCACCAGCAGCACGAACCTAGCGGCTTACAATGAGCAGTTCTTC | CTSSTNLAAYNEQFF
TRBJ2-5 | . | TRBV12-3/TRBV12-4 | few | TGTGCCAGCAGTCCCCCCAGGGGGGAAGAGACCCAGTACTTC | CASSPPRGEETQYF
TRBJ2-1 | TRBD1 | TRBV7-9 | . | TGTGCCAGCCCCGGACAGGGCAGCTCCTACAATGAGCAGTTCTTC | CASPGQGSSYNEQFF
TRBJ2-1 | TRBD1 | TRBV28 | many | TGTGCCAGCAAGAACTCACAGGGGGCTCATGAGCAGTTCTTC | CASKNSQGAHEQFF
TRBJ2-7 | . | TRBV6-6 | . | TGTGCCAGCAGTTACTCGAGGGAGCAGTACTTC | CASSYSREQYF
TRBJ1-1 | . | TRBV4-3 | . | TGCGCCAGCAGCCACCCGGACAGAGAAGGCACTGAAGCTTTCTTT | CASSHPDREGTEAFF